The clone carrying this T cell receptor beta chain was seen more than once but under ten times. Its matching antigen is unknown. Germline CDR1 is SGHRS and CDR2 is YFSETQ. The junction had 5 bases not matched to a gene; V was cut back by 4 bases and J by 2 bases. The CDR3 runs to 15 residues. This record comes from a study of T cells after yellow fever vaccination. Regarding the study as a whole: Contamination by abundant bulk-population clonotypes could be present in FACS-sorted repertoires.

From the 5' RACE reads, TCRdb called clonotypes with MiXCR, one entry per CDR3 protein. This sample yields hundreds of thousands of distinct CDR3 sequences, of which 15% to 20% are seen a single time; about 18% belongs to the top ten. The rearrangement links TRBV5-1 to TRBJ2-3; 9 bases line up with TRBD2. This material consisted of PBMCs, taken before the yellow fever booster vaccination. The receptor was derived from a man aged 18 to 30 who received the YFV17D yellow fever vaccine. The CDR3 coding sequence is TGCGCCAGCAGCCGCGGGGGGGGGAACACAGATACGCAGTATTTT. It codes for CASSRGGGNTDTQYF.